This TCR beta chain was retrieved from a study of cytomegalovirus exposure and HLA in healthy donors. Broader study findings: The majority of TCR sequences were rare, yet some public TCRs appeared in many donors.

PCR primers comprised 60 Vbeta and 13 Jbeta primers. Data came from immunoSEQ multiplex PCR; TCRdb stores just in-frame clones and leaves some out. Of 100,000 to 150,000 clones listed, around nine tenths are singletons. Of note for this clone: The antigen is unknown.

The ends lost 2 bases at V and 7 bases at J; junction bases unmatched: 5. The V gene's germline CDR1 is MDHEN and CDR2 SYDVKM. CDR3 length equals 14 residues. This TCR came from a young woman in good health and CMV-seronegative. This chain connects TRBV28 to TRBJ2-1; TRBD2 matches at 7 bases. The sequencing input was PBMCs. The CDR3 spells CASSLAGEVNEQFF. CDR3 coding DNA: TGTGCCAGCAGTTTAGCGGGAGAGGTTAATGAGCAGTTCTTC.